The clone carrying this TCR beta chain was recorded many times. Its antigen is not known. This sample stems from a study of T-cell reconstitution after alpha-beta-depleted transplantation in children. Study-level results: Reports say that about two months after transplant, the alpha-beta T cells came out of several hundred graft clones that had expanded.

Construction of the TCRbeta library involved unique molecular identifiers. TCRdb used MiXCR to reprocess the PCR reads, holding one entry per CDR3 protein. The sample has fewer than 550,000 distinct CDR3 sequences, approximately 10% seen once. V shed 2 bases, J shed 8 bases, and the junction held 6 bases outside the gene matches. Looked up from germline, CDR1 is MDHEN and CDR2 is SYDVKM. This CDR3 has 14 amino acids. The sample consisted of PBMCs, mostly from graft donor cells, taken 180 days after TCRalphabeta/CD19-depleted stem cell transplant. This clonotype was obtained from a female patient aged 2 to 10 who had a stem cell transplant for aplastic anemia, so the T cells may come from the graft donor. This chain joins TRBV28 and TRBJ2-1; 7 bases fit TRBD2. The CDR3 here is CASSLSGEVYEQFF. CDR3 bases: TGTGCCAGCAGTTTAAGCGGGGAGGTCTATGAGCAGTTCTTC.